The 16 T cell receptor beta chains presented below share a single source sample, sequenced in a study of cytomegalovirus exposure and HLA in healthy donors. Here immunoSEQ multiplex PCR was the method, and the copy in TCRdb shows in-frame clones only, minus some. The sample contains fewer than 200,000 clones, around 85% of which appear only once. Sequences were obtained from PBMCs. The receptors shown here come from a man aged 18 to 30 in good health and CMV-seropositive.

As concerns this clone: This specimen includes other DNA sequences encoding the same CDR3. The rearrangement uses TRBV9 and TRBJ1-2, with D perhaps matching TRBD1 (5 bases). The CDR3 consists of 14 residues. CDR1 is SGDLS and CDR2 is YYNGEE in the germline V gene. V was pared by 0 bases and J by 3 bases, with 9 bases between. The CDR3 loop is CASSVGGGDYGYTF. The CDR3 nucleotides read TGTGCCAGCAGCGTAGGGGGAGGGGACTATGGCTACACCTTC. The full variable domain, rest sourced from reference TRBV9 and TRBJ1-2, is DSGVTQTPKHLITATGQRVTLRCSPRSGDLSVYWYQQSLDQGLQFLIQYYNGEERAKGNILERFSAQQFPDLHSELNLSSLELGDSALYFCASSVGGGDYGYTFGSGTRLTVV.

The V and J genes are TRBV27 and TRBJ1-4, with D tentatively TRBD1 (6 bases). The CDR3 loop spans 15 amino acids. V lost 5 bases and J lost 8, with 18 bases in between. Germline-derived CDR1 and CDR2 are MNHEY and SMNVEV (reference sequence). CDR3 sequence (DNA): TGTGCCAGCAGTCCCCCGACGGGGGGGGGCGAAAAACTGTTTTTT. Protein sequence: CASSPPTGGGEKLFF.

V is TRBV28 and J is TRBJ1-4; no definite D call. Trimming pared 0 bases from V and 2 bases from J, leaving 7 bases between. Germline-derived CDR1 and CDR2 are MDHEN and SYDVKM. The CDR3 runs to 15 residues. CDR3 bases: TGTGCCAGCAGTTTATGGGGCCGGACTAATGAAAAACTGTTTTTT. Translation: CASSLWGRTNEKLFF. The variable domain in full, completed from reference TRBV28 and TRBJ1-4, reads DVKVTQSSRYLVKRTGEKVFLECVQDMDHENMFWYRQDPGLGLRLIYFSYDVKMKEKGDIPEGYSVSREKKERFSLILESASTNQTSMYLCASSLWGRTNEKLFFGSGTQLSVL.

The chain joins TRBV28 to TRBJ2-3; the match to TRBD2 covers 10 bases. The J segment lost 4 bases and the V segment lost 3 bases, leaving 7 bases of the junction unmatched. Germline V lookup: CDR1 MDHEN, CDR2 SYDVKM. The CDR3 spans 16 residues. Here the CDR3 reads CASSFISGGYADTQYF. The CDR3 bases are TGTGCCAGCAGTTTTATTAGCGGGGGGTATGCAGATACGCAGTATTTT.

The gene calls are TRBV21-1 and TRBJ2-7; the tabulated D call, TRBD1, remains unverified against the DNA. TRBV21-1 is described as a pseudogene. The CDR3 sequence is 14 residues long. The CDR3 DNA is TGTGCCAGCAGCCTACGGGACAGCCCTTACGAGCAGTACTTC. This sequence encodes CASSLRDSPYEQYF.

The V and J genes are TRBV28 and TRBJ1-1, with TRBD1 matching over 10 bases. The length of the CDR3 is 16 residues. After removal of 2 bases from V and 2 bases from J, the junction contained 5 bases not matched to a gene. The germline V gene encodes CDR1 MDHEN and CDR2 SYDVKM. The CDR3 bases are TGTGCCAGCAGTTTAATGACAGGGGGCCGTAACACTGAAGCTTTCTTT. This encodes CASSLMTGGRNTEAFF. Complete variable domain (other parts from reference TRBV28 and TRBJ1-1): DVKVTQSSRYLVKRTGEKVFLECVQDMDHENMFWYRQDPGLGLRLIYFSYDVKMKEKGDIPEGYSVSREKKERFSLILESASTNQTSMYLCASSLMTGGRNTEAFFGQGTRLTVV.

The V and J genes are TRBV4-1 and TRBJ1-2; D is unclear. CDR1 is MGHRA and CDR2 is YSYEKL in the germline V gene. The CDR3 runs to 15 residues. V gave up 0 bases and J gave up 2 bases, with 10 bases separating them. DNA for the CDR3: TGCGCCAGCAGCCAAGATCCCAACGGGAACTATGGCTACACCTTC. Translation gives CASSQDPNGNYGYTF.

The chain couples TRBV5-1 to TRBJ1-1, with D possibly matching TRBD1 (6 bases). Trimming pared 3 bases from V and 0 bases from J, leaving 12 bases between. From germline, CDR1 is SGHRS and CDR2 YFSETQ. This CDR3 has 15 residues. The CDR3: CASSSVQGMNTEAFF. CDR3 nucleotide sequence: TGCGCCAGCAGCTCGGTACAGGGAATGAACACTGAAGCTTTCTTT.

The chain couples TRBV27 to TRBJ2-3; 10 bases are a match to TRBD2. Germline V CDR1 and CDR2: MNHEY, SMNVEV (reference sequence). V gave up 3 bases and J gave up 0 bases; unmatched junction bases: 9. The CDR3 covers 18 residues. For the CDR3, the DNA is TGTGCCAGCAGTTTGGATAGCGGGGGGTACCTTAGCACAGATACGCAGTATTTT. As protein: CASSLDSGGYLSTDTQYF.

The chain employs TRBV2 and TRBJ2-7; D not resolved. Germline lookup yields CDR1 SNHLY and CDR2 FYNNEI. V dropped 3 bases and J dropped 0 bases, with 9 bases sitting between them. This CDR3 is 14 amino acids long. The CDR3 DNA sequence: TGTGCCAGCAGTGACTACTCCGGCTCCTACGAGCAGTACTTC. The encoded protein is CASSDYSGSYEQYF.

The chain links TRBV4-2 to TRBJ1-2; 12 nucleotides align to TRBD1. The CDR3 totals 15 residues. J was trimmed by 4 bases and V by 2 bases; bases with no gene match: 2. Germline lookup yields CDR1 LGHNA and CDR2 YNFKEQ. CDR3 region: CASSQPGQGAYGYTF. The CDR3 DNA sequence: TGTGCCAGCAGCCAACCGGGACAGGGGGCCTATGGCTACACCTTC.

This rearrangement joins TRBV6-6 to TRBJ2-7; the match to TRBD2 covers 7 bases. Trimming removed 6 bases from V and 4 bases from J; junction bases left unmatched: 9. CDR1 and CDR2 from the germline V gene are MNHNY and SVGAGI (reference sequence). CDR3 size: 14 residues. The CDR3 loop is CASRNTSAGYEQYF. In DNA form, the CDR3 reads TGTGCCAGCAGGAACACTAGCGCTGGTTACGAGCAGTACTTC.

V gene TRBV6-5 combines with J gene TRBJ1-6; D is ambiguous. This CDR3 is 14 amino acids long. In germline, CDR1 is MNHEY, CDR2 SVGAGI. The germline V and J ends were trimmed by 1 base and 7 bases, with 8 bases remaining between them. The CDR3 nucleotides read TGTGCCAGCAGTTACTTTGGGGAGAATTCACCCCTCCACTTT. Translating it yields CASSYFGENSPLHF.

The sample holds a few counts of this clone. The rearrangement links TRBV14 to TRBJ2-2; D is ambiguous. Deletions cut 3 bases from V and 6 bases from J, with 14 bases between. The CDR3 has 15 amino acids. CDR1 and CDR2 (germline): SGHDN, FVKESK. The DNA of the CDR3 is TGTGCCAGCAGCCACTCGGCCGCGGCCGCCGGGGAGCTGTTTTTT. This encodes CASSHSAAAAGELFF.

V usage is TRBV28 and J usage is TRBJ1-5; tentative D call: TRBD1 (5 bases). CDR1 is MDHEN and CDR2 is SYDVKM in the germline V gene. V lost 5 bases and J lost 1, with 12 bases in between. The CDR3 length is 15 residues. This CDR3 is CASSTWTSSNQPQHF. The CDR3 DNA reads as TGTGCCAGCAGTACATGGACATCGAGCAATCAGCCCCAGCATTTT.

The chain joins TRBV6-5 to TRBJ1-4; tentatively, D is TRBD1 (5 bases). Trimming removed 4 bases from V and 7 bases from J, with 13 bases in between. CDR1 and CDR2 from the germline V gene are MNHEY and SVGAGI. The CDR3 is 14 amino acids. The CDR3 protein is CASSSNQGGEKLFF. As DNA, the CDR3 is TGTGCCAGCAGTTCAAACCAGGGAGGTGAAAAACTGTTTTTT.